This T cell receptor (beta chain) was sequenced during a study of blood T cells in healthy people across ages. Per the germline V gene, CDR1 is DFQATT and CDR2 is SNEGSKA (reference sequence). The CDR3 is 14 amino acids. The authors ran a second PCR of 7 to 11 cycles using a sample-barcoded 5' primer and a J-beta primer mix. MiXCR, run by TCRdb on the 5' RACE reads, gives a single entry per CDR3 protein. The sample contains about 1 million distinct CDR3 sequences, approximately 25% of which appear only once. These same data were also listed under a study on T cells of mothers and their children.

Sample: blood. The J gene is TRBJ2-5, the V gene TRBV20-1; TRBD2 matches at 8 bases. Gene TRBJ2-1 matches the end of the DNA better, so the J call may be wrong. This TCR derives from a girl aged 2-10 years in good health. For the CDR3, the DNA is TGCAGTGCTCCAACAAACCCTAGCGGGCGAGAGCAGTTCTTC. Its translation is CSAPTNPSGREQFF.